This T cell receptor beta chain originates from a study of T-cell memory formation after mild COVID-19. Whole-study findings and limits: Clones contracting over day 15 to 85 were CD4/CD8 balanced, with later expanders leaning CD4+.

Constant-segment primers served in 5'RACE that generated TCR alpha and TCR beta cDNA libraries bearing sample barcodes and UMIs. Each CDR3 protein is one row after TCRdb ran MiXCR on the 5' RACE reads. The sample shows approximately 400,000 distinct CDR3 sequences, roughly 18% of them seen only once. V shed 7 bases and J 4 bases; nucleotides not matched to a gene: 10. In germline, CDR1 is SEHNR, CDR2 FQNEAQ (reference sequence). The length of the CDR3 is 15 residues. Note on this clonotype: Antigen unknown.

The chain has TRBV7-9 and TRBJ1-1; 9 bases map to TRBD1. The TCR comes from a man in his late teens or twenties who had mild COVID-19 (a few samples of this study predate the infection). Cell type and time point are not known. The sample consisted of PBMCs or a T cell subset sorted from them (not recorded which). The CDR3 sequence: CASTPGDRETTEAFF. CDR3 nucleotide sequence: TGTGCCAGCACGCCTGGGGACAGGGAGACCACTGAAGCTTTCTTT.